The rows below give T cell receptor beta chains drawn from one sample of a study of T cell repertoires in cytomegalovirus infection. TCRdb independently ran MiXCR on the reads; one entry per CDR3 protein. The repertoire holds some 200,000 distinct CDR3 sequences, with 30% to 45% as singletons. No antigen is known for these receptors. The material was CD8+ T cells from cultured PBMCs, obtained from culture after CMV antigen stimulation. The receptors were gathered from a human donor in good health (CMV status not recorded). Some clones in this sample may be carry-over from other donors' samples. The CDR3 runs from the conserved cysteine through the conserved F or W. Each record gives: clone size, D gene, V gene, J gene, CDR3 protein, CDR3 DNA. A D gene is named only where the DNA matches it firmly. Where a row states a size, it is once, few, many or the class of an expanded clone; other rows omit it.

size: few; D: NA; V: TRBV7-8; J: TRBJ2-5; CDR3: CASGPGPQQETQYF; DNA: TGTGCCAGCGGACCGGGACCCCAGCAAGAGACCCAGTACTTC
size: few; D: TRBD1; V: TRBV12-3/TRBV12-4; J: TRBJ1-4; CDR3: CASSGPGQGFEKLFF; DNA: TGTGCCAGCAGTGGACCGGGACAGGGGTTTGAAAAACTGTTTTTT
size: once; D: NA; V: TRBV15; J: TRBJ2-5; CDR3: CATSRDSPPGEATQYF; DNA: TGTGCCACCAGCAGAGATTCCCCGCCGGGGGAGGCGACCCAGTACTTC
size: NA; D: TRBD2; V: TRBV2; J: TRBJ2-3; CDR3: CASSEARGGGANTDTQYF; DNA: TGTGCCAGCAGTGAGGCGCGAGGCGGGGGGGCCAACACAGATACGCAGTATTTT
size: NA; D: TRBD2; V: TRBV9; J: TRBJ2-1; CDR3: CASSVPLAGGPDEQFF; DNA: TGTGCCAGCAGCGTACCTCTAGCGGGAGGGCCCGATGAGCAGTTCTTC
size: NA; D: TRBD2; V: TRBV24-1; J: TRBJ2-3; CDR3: CATSDLSGTSTDTQYF; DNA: TGTGCCACCAGTGACCTGAGCGGGACTAGCACAGATACGCAGTATTTT
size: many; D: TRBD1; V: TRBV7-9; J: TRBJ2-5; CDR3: CASSLRTGSQETQYF; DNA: TGTGCCAGCAGTCTAAGGACAGGGTCGCAAGAGACCCAGTACTTC
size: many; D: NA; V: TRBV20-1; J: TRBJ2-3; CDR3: CSARLGIEAQNTDTQYF; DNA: TGCAGTGCTAGATTGGGAATTGAGGCACAGAACACAGATACGCAGTATTTT
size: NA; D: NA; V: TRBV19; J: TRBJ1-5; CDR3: CASSIRQDGNQPQHF; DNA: TGTGCCAGTAGTATAAGGCAGGACGGAAATCAGCCCCAGCATTTT
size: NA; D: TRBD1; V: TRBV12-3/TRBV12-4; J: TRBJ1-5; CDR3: CASRLDRGHNQPQHF; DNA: TGTGCCAGCAGACTGGACAGGGGGCACAATCAGCCCCAGCATTTT
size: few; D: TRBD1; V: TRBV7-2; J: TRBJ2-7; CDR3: CASSSDRGIYEQYF; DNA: TGTGCCAGCAGCTCGGACAGGGGGATCTACGAGCAGTACTTC
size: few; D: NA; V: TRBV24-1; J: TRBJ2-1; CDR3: CATSDSEAPKCFF; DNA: TGTGCCACCAGTGATTCCGAGGCCCCAAAATGCTTCTTC
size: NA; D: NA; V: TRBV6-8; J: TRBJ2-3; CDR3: CASSSDFLLTDTQYF; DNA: TGTGCCAGCAGTTCGGACTTCTTACTCACAGATACGCAGTATTTT